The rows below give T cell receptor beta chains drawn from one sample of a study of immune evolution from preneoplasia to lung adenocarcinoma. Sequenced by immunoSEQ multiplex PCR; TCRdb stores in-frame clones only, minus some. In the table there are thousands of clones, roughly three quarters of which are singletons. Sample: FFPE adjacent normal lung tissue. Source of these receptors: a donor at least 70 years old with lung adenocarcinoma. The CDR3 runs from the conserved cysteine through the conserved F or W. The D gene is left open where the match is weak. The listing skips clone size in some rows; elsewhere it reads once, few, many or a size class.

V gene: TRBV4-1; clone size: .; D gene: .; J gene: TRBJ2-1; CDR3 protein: CASSQGERPFYNEQFF; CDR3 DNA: TGCGCCAGCAGCCAAGGGGAGCGGCCTTTTTACAATGAGCAGTTCTTC
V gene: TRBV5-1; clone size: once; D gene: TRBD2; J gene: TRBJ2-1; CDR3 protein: CASSTGTSGRYNEQFF; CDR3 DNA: TGCGCCAGCAGCACCGGGACTAGCGGGAGGTACAATGAGCAGTTCTTC
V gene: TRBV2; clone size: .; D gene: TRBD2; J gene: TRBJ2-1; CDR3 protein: CASRVYSSGSSYNEQFF; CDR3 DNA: TGTGCCAGCAGAGTTTATTCAAGCGGGAGCTCCTACAATGAGCAGTTCTTC
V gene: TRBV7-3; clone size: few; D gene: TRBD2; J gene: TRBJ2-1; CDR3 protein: CASSLSPSGRLGGEQFF; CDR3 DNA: TGTGCCAGCAGCTTATCTCCTAGCGGGAGGCTTGGCGGTGAGCAGTTCTTC
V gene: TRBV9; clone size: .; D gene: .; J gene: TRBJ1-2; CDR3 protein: CASGGGSTNYGYTF; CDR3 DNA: TGTGCCAGCGGGGGGGGCAGTACTAACTATGGCTACACCTTC
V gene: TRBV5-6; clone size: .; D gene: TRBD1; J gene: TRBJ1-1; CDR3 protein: CASSSKTGLTEAFF; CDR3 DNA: TGTGCCAGCAGCTCCAAGACAGGGCTAACTGAAGCTTTCTTT
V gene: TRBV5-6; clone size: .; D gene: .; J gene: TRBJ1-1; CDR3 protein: CASSLPGSILGFF; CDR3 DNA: TGTGCCAGCAGCTTGCCAGGTTCGATTCTAGGTTTCTTT
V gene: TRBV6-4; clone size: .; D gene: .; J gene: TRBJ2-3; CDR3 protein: CASSDPALGTDTQYF; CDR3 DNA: TGTGCCAGCAGTGACCCAGCCCTGGGCACAGATACGCAGTATTTT
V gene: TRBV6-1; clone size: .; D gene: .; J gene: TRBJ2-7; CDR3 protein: CASREGGSSYEQYF; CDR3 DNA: TGTGCCAGCAGAGAGGGGGGGAGCTCCTACGAGCAGTACTTC
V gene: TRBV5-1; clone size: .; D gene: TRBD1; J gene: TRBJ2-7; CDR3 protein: CASSFGQGASEQYF; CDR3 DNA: TGCGCCAGCAGCTTCGGACAGGGGGCGAGCGAGCAGTACTTC
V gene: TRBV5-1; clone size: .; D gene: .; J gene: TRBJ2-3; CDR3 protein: CASSSQKDTQYF; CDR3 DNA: TGCGCCAGCAGCTCTCAGAAAGATACGCAGTATTTT
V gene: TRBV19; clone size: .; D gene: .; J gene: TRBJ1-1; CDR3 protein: CASSEQSVGSTEAFF; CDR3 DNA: TGTGCCAGTAGTGAACAGTCGGTTGGGAGCACTGAAGCTTTCTTT
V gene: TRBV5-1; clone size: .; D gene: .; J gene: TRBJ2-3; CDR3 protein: CASSPPGSGAADTQYF; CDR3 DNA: TGCGCCAGCAGCCCGCCGGGATCCGGGGCGGCAGATACGCAGTATTTT
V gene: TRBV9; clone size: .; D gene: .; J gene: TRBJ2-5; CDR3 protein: CASSGLGQETQYF; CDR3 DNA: TGTGCCAGCAGCGGACTGGGGCAAGAGACCCAGTACTTC
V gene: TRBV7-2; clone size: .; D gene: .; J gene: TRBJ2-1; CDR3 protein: CASGPESSSYNEQFF; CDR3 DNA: TGTGCCAGCGGCCCGGAATCGAGCTCCTACAATGAGCAGTTCTTC
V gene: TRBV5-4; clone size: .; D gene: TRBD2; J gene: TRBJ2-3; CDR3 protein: CASSSTSGRLSDTQYF; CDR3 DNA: TGTGCCAGCAGCTCGACTAGCGGGAGGTTGTCAGATACGCAGTATTTT
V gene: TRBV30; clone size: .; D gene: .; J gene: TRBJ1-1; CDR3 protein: CAWKRGNTEAFF; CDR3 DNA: TGTGCCTGGAAGCGGGGTAACACTGAAGCTTTCTTT
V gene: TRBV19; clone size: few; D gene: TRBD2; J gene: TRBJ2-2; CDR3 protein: CASRGESGTGELFF; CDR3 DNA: TGTGCCAGTCGGGGGGAGAGCGGTACCGGGGAGCTGTTTTTT
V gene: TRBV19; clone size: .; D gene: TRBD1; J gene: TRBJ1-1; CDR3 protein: CASTDRLNTEAFF; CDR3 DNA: TGTGCCAGTACGGACAGGTTGAACACTGAAGCTTTCTTT
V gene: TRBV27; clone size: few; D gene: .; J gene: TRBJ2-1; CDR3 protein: CASSRPSYNEQFF; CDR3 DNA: TGTGCCAGCAGCCGACCCTCCTACAATGAGCAGTTCTTC